Below, one T cell receptor (beta chain) is given with its context. Antigen unknown. The CDR3 spans 18 residues. Clones were read by immunoSEQ multiplex PCR, and TCRdb kept only the in-frame ones, dropping some. This sample has about 27,000 clones; roughly 74% occur once, and the top ten carry almost 3.5%. The sample belongs to a study of T cells in narcolepsy. About the research overall: Healthy controls were enrolled alongside patients with narcolepsy type 1 or type 2.

Study-level points and caveats: Some memory CD4+ repertoires had no autoreactive clone sequences. Comparing one patient's CSF and blood CD4+ clonotypes highlighted HCRT- and TRIB2-specific autoreactive clonotypes.

The source material was CD45RA- memory CD4+ T cells from PBMCs. The rearrangement joins TRBV12-2 to TRBJ2-3; TRBD2 was called by the table and not checked on the DNA. TRBV12-2 is shown as a pseudogene. The clonotype originates from a human donor with narcolepsy. CDR3 amino acids: CASRLGGTLRDPTDTQYF. CDR3 bases: TGTGCAAGTCGCTTAGGGGGGACTCTCCGCGACCCCACAGATACGCAGTATTTT.